These 27 T cell receptor beta chains were sequenced from one sample in a study of OX40 agonist ivuxolimab in advanced cancers. The method was immunoSEQ multiplex PCR; TCRdb's version includes in-frame clones alone and lacks a portion of them. The table lists around 50,000 clones, approximately 90% of them singletons. Source: CD4+ or CD8+ T cells sorted from blood, taken in a trial of the OX40 agonist ivuxolimab. The receptors stem from an adult with an advanced solid tumor such as melanoma, head and neck, liver or kidney cancer.

The rearrangement joins TRBV19 to TRBJ1-3; D remains ambiguous. V lost 5 bases, J lost 7 bases, and 18 bases lay in between. The CDR3 runs to 15 residues. Germline-derived CDR1 and CDR2 are LNHDA and SQIVND (reference sequence). This chain's CDR3 is CASSPRLGLWNTIYF. In DNA form, the CDR3 reads TGTGCCAGTAGTCCTCGGCTGGGCCTGTGGAACACCATATATTTT.

The chain carries TRBV5-6 and TRBJ1-5; 7 bases align to TRBD1. Looked up from germline, CDR1 is SGHDT and CDR2 is YYEEEE. The V segment lost 4 bases and the J segment 3 bases; nucleotides outside the gene matches: 7. The CDR3 covers 15 residues. CDR3 DNA: TGTGCCAGCAGCCGGGTGGAGGGGGCCAATCAGCCCCAGCATTTT. The encoded protein is CASSRVEGANQPQHF.

The chain joins TRBV7-9 to TRBJ2-2; no clear D. The V end lost 4 bases, the J end lost 1 base, and 4 bases lay between the germline ends. Germline V CDR1 and CDR2: SEHNR, FQNEAQ (reference sequence). CDR3 length: 13 amino acids. The CDR3 sequence is CASSSRNTGELFF. The CDR3 nucleotides read TGTGCCAGCAGCTCCCGGAACACCGGGGAGCTGTTTTTT.

J is TRBJ1-1 and V is TRBV7-3; TRBD1 might be the D (5 bases). Trimming took 5 bases from V and 4 from J, leaving 17 bases between them. Germline V CDR1 and CDR2: SGHTA, FQGTGA. The CDR3 has 15 residues. CDR3 amino acids: CASSPSGGSVTEAFF. Here the CDR3 DNA reads TGTGCCAGCAGCCCCTCTGGGGGGTCGGTCACTGAAGCTTTCTTT. Using reference TRBV7-3 and TRBJ1-1 for the parts outside the CDR3, the full variable domain is GAGVSQTPSNKVTEKGKYVELRCDPISGHTALYWYRQSLGQGPEFLIYFQGTGAADDSGLPNDRFFAVRPEGSVSTLKIQRTERGDSAVYLCASSPSGGSVTEAFFGQGTRLTVV.

This clone occurred a few times. This chain joins TRBV6-6 and TRBJ1-2, with 8 nucleotides matching TRBD1. Germline V lookup: CDR1 MNHNY, CDR2 SVGAGI (reference sequence). J was trimmed by 6 bases and V by 7 bases; bases with no gene match: 13. This CDR3 comprises 15 residues. CDR3: CASNRGETGRNGYTF. For the CDR3, the DNA is TGTGCCAGCAACAGGGGGGAAACGGGGAGGAATGGCTACACCTTC.

This clone has just a few counts. This specimen includes other DNA sequences encoding the same CDR3. The chain couples TRBV19 to TRBJ1-5; no clear D. This CDR3 is 14 amino acids long. The germline CDR1 and CDR2 sequences are LNHDA and SQIVND (reference sequence). With 3 bases removed from V and 0 bases from J, the gap between germline ends came to 6 bases. The CDR3 here is CASSIRDSNQPQHF. In DNA form, the CDR3 reads TGTGCCAGTAGTATTCGTGATAGCAATCAGCCCCAGCATTTT.

This clone was recorded once. The rearrangement joins TRBV5-6 to TRBJ2-1; 9 bases map to TRBD2. Trimming cost V 0 bases and J 4 bases; bases outside gene matches: 11. The CDR3 sequence is 18 residues long. Germline lookup yields CDR1 SGHDT and CDR2 YYEEEE. CDR3 amino acids: CASSLAHLSREGYNEQFF. The CDR3 DNA sequence: TGTGCCAGCAGCTTGGCCCATTTGTCGCGGGAGGGTTACAATGAGCAGTTCTTC.

The genes are TRBV28 and TRBJ1-4; D is possibly TRBD1 (5 bases). Germline CDR1 MDHEN, CDR2 SYDVKM. Deletions cut 5 bases from V and 7 bases from J, with 23 bases between. This CDR3 region has 17 residues. CDR3 loop: CASSPFRGTGQGEKLFF. CDR3 sequence (DNA): TGTGCCAGCAGTCCATTTCGGGGAACAGGTCAGGGTGAAAAACTGTTTTTT.

This clone was seen once. V usage is TRBV18 and J usage is TRBJ2-5; no definite D call. The V and J ends lost 0 bases and 2 bases respectively, with 10 bases between them. Germline-derived CDR1 and CDR2 are KGHSH and LQKENI. This CDR3 spans 15 amino acids. The CDR3 loop reads CASSPPNRVQETQYF. As DNA, the CDR3 is TGTGCCAGCTCACCACCGAATAGGGTTCAAGAGACCCAGTACTTC.

The chain combines TRBV13 with TRBJ1-2; D possibly corresponds to TRBD1 (6 bases). Trimming removed 8 bases from V and 4 bases from J, with 11 bases in between. The CDR3 consists of 12 residues. The V gene's germline CDR1 is PRHDT and CDR2 FYEKMQ (reference sequence). CDR3 coding DNA: TGTGCCAGCGCCAGGACAGCCTATGGCTACACCTTC. Residues: CASARTAYGYTF. Full variable domain (rest looked up from reference TRBV13 and TRBJ1-2): AAGVIQSPRHLIKEKRETATLKCYPIPRHDTVYWYQQGPGQDPQFLISFYEKMQSDKGSIPDRFSAQQFSDYHSELNMSSLELGDSALYFCASARTAYGYTFGSGTRLTVV.

The gene calls are TRBV18 and TRBJ1-5; weak D call: TRBD1 (5 bases). Germline CDR1 and CDR2: KGHSH and LQKENI. The CDR3 spans 14 residues. The V and J ends lost 6 bases and 5 bases respectively, with 14 bases between them. Here the CDR3 reads CASSIGGGDQPQHF. Here the CDR3 DNA reads TGTGCCAGCTCCATAGGAGGAGGGGATCAGCCCCAGCATTTT.

The chain has TRBV9 and TRBJ2-3; 8 positions match TRBD2. Germline CDR1 is SGDLS and CDR2 is YYNGEE. The CDR3 is made up of 14 amino acids. V shed 4 bases and J 3 bases; nucleotides not matched to a gene: 4. The CDR3 DNA reads as TGTGCCAGCAGCAAGAGCGGGAGAACAGATACGCAGTATTTT. This gives the protein CASSKSGRTDTQYF. Full variable domain (missing parts from reference TRBV9 and TRBJ2-3): DSGVTQTPKHLITATGQRVTLRCSPRSGDLSVYWYQQSLDQGLQFLIQYYNGEERAKGNILERFSAQQFPDLHSELNLSSLELGDSALYFCASSKSGRTDTQYFGPGTRLTVL.

The chain couples TRBV27 to TRBJ1-6, with D maybe TRBD1 (6 bases). Trimming shortened V by 6 bases and J by 8 bases, and 14 bases separated the two germline ends. There are 14 residues in the CDR3. CDR1 is MNHEY and CDR2 is SMNVEV in the germline V gene (reference sequence). The CDR3 coding sequence is TGTGCCAGCAGGCAGACAGGAGTCCATTCACCCCTCCACTTT. As protein: CASRQTGVHSPLHF.

The V call is TRBV18, the J call TRBJ2-1, with 13 nucleotides matching TRBD2. The germline gives CDR1 KGHSH, CDR2 LQKENI. The CDR3 totals 15 residues. With 3 bases clipped from V and 7 bases from J, the junction kept 3 bases outside the gene matches. CDR3 region: CASSPLGLAGNEQFF. The CDR3 DNA reads TGTGCCAGCTCACCCCTGGGACTAGCGGGAAATGAGCAGTTCTTC. Drawing the rest from reference TRBV18 and TRBJ2-1, the complete variable domain is NAGVMQNPRHLVRRRGQEARLRCSPMKGHSHVYWYRQLPEEGLKFMVYLQKENIIDESGMPKERFSAEFPKEGPSILRIQQVVRGDSAAYFCASSPLGLAGNEQFFGPGTRLTVL.

CDR3 residues: CASSPWGNTIYF. Here the CDR3 DNA reads TGTGCCAGCAGCCCCTGGGGAAACACCATATATTTT. The V gene is TRBV7-9, the J gene TRBJ1-3; D unclear. The length of the CDR3 is 12 residues. CDR1 is SEHNR, CDR2 FQNEAQ, per germline (reference sequence). Trimming pared 5 bases from V and 4 bases from J, leaving 6 bases between. The entire variable domain, with the rest obtained from reference TRBV7-9 and TRBJ1-3, is as follows: DTGVSQNPRHKITKRGQNVTFRCDPISEHNRLYWYRQTLGQGPEFLTYFQNEAQLEKSRLLSDRFSAERPKGSFSTLEIQRTEQGDSAMYLCASSPWGNTIYFGEGSWLTVV.

The rearrangement links TRBV11-2 to TRBJ2-4, with D maybe TRBD1 (7 bases). Germline V lookup: CDR1 SGHAT, CDR2 FQNNGV. The CDR3 length is 15 residues. V was trimmed by 5 bases and J by 9 bases, leaving 20 bases between them. The CDR3 reads CASSLGTAGHSIQYF. DNA of the CDR3: TGTGCCAGCAGCCTCGGGACAGCGGGTCATAGCATTCAGTACTTC.

The chain employs TRBV20-1 and TRBJ2-7; perhaps TRBD1 as D (5 bases). Trimming took off 2 bases at V and 4 bases at J, with 6 bases between the two ends. This CDR3 comprises 11 residues. Germline V gene sequence: CDR1 DFQATT, CDR2 SNEGSKA (reference sequence). The CDR3 protein is CSARQGYEQYF. The CDR3 DNA follows: TGCAGTGCTAGACAGGGTTACGAGCAGTACTTC.

The chain combines TRBV7-8 with TRBJ1-5, with D possibly matching TRBD1 (6 bases). Looked up from germline, CDR1 is SGHVS and CDR2 is FQNEAQ. Trimming took off 1 base at V and 9 bases at J, with 16 bases between the two ends. The CDR3 runs 15 residues. The CDR3 coding sequence is TGTGCCAGCAGCTTAGGGGACACCTATGAGAGGCCCCAGCATTTT. Its translation: CASSLGDTYERPQHF.

J is TRBJ2-5 and V is TRBV6-1; 7 nucleotides line up with TRBD2. Germline CDR1 MNHNS, CDR2 SASEGT. The V and J ends lost 0 bases and 5 bases, in that order; junction bases with no gene match: 6. This CDR3 is 15 amino acids long. DNA for the CDR3: TGTGCCAGCAGTGAAGCGACGTGGGGGGGGGAGACCCAGTACTTC. Its protein product is CASSEATWGGETQYF.

On this clone itself: The junction departs from the called germline gene at one end, perhaps through a read error. DNA for the CDR3: TGTGCTAGCAGTTTTCGACTAGCGGAATACAATGAGCAGTTCTTC. Its protein is CASSFRLAEYNEQFF. The V call is TRBV7-7, the J call TRBJ2-1; 9 bases fit TRBD2. The CDR3 loop spans 15 amino acids. The germline CDR1 and CDR2 sequences are SSHAT and FNYEAQ (reference sequence).

The gene calls are TRBV21-1 and TRBJ1-5; the table gives TRBD1 as D, unverified against the DNA. TRBV21-1 is termed a pseudogene. The CDR3 length is 19 residues. The CDR3 loop reads CASSKVGDRLGGGNQPQHF. As DNA, the CDR3 is TGTGCCAGCAGCAAAGTGGGGGACAGGCTCGGAGGGGGCAATCAGCCCCAGCATTTT.

In its sample, this clone was seen once. The chain has TRBV5-1 and TRBJ1-2; the D gene is possibly TRBD1 (5 bases). Germline values: CDR1 SGHRS, CDR2 YFSETQ. V dropped 2 bases and J dropped 3 bases, with 8 bases sitting between them. The CDR3 covers 13 residues. For the CDR3, the DNA is TGCGCCAGCAGCTTCAGGGAGGACTATGGCTACACCTTC. Translated: CASSFREDYGYTF.

The rearrangement links TRBV2 to TRBJ2-1, with D perhaps matching TRBD2 (7 bases). The CDR3 has 15 amino acids. Between the trimmed V and J ends, which lost 5 bases and 1 base, there was a span of 12 bases. Germline V gene data show CDR1 as SNHLY and CDR2 as FYNNEI. CDR3 bases: TGTGCCAGCAGTATACAGGGAGGGTCCTACAATGAGCAGTTCTTC. Amino acid sequence: CASSIQGGSYNEQFF.

The chain links TRBV29-1 to TRBJ2-7; 10 bases are a match to TRBD1. CDR3 length: 11 residues. Germline loops: CDR1 SQVTM, CDR2 ANQGSEA. V lost 7 bases and J lost 5; bases outside the gene matches: 2. The CDR3 region has the DNA TGCAGCGCGGACAGGGGGAACGAGCAGTACTTC. It yields the protein CSADRGNEQYF.

J is TRBJ2-1 and V is TRBV28, with 11 bases matching TRBD2. In germline, CDR1 is MDHEN, CDR2 SYDVKM. This CDR3 has 18 amino acids. V dropped 6 bases and J dropped 0; count of bases not matched to a gene: 10. CDR3 region: CASRSPGLAAISYNEQFF. DNA for the CDR3: TGTGCCAGCAGAAGCCCGGGACTAGCGGCAATCTCCTACAATGAGCAGTTCTTC. Complete variable domain (other parts from reference TRBV28 and TRBJ2-1): DVKVTQSSRYLVKRTGEKVFLECVQDMDHENMFWYRQDPGLGLRLIYFSYDVKMKEKGDIPEGYSVSREKKERFSLILESASTNQTSMYLCASRSPGLAAISYNEQFFGPGTRLTVL.

This chain uses TRBV28 with TRBJ1-6; 9 nucleotides match TRBD1. With 6 bases clipped from V and 4 bases from J, the junction kept 13 bases outside the gene matches. The CDR3 spans 18 residues. Per the germline V gene, CDR1 is MDHEN and CDR2 is SYDVKM. The CDR3 DNA reads TGTGCCAGCAGCCCTTCAGGCCCGACAGGGGGATATAATTCACCCCTCCACTTT. It is translated as CASSPSGPTGGYNSPLHF. Variable domain in full (rest from reference TRBV28 and TRBJ1-6): DVKVTQSSRYLVKRTGEKVFLECVQDMDHENMFWYRQDPGLGLRLIYFSYDVKMKEKGDIPEGYSVSREKKERFSLILESASTNQTSMYLCASSPSGPTGGYNSPLHFGNGTRLTVT.

This clone has more than one count but fewer than ten. V is TRBV28 and J is TRBJ1-6; D gene unclear. The germline V gene has CDR1 MDHEN and CDR2 SYDVKM. The CDR3 loop spans 12 amino acids. V was shortened by 6 bases and J by 10 bases, with 10 bases between the two germline ends. For the CDR3, the DNA is TGTGCCAGCAGCAGGTTTGGGTCACCCCTCCACTTT. Protein: CASSRFGSPLHF.